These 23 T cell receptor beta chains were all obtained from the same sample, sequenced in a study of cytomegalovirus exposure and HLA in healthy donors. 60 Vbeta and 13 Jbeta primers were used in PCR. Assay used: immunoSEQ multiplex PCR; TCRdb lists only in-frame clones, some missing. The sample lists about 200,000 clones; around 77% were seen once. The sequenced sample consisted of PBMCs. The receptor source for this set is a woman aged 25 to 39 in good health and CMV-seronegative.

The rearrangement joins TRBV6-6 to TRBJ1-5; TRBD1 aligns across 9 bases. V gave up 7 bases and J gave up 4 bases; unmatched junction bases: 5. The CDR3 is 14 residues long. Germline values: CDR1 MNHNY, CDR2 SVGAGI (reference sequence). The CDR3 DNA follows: TGTGCCAGCACCAAAGGACAGGGGAATCAGCCCCAGCATTTT. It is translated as CASTKGQGNQPQHF.

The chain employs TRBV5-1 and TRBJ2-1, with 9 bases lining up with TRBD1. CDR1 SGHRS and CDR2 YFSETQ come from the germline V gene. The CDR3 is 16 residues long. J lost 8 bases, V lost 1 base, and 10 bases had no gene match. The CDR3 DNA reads TGCGCCAGCAGCTTGCCGTCGACAGGGGGTTTGGATGAGCAGTTCTTC. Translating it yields CASSLPSTGGLDEQFF.

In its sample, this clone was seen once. The CDR3 nucleotides read TGTGCCAGCAGTTATAGTCCACCAGATACGCAGTATTTT. It encodes CASSYSPPDTQYF. J is TRBJ2-3 and V is TRBV6-6; D is uncertain. CDR1 and CDR2 from the germline V gene are MNHNY and SVGAGI (reference sequence). Trimming cost V 3 bases and J 4 bases, with 8 bases left between them. The CDR3 has 13 residues.

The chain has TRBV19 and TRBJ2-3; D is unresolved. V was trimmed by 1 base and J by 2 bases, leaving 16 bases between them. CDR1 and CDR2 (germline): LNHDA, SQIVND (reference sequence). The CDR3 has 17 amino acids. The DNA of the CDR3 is TGTGCCAGTAGTATAGGGTTTCGGTGGTCAACCACAGATACGCAGTATTTT. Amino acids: CASSIGFRWSTTDTQYF.

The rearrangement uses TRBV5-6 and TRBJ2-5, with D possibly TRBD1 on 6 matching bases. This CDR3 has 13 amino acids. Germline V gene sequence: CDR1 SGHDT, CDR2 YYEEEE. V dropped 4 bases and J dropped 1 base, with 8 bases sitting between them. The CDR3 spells CASSPDSQETQYF. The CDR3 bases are TGTGCCAGCAGCCCGGACAGCCAAGAGACCCAGTACTTC. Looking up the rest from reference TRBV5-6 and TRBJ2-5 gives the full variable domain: DAGVTQSPTHLIKTRGQQVTLRCSPKSGHDTVSWYQQALGQGPQFIFQYYEEEERQRGNFPDRFSGHQFPNYSSELNVNALLLGDSALYLCASSPDSQETQYFGPGTRLLVL.

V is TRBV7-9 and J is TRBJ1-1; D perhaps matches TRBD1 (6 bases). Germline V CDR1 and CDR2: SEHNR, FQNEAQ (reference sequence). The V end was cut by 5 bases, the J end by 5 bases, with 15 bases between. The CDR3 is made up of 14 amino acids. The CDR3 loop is CASSPAGVRTEAFF. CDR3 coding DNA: TGTGCCAGCAGCCCCGCAGGGGTTCGGACTGAAGCTTTCTTT.

CDR3 loop: CASSPRTGPSSYEQYF. The CDR3 bases are TGTGCCAGCAGCCCCCGGACAGGTCCGAGCTCCTACGAGCAGTACTTC. The chain links TRBV7-2 to TRBJ2-7; 7 bases map to TRBD1. Germline V CDR1 and CDR2: SGHTA, FQGNSA. This CDR3 spans 16 amino acids. J lost 0 bases, V lost 5 bases, and 10 bases had no gene match.

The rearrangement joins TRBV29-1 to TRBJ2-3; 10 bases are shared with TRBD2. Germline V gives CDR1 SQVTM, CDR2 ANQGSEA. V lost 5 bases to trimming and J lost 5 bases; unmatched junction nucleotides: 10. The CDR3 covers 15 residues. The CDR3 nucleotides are TGCAGCGTTCCCGGGACTAGCGCCGTAGGAGATACGCAGTATTTT. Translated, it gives CSVPGTSAVGDTQYF.

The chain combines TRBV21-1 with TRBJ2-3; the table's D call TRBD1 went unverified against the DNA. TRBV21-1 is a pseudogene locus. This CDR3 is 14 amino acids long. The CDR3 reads CASEKSGATDTQYF. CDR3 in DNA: TGTGCCTCTGAGAAGAGTGGGGCCACAGATACGCAGTATTTT.

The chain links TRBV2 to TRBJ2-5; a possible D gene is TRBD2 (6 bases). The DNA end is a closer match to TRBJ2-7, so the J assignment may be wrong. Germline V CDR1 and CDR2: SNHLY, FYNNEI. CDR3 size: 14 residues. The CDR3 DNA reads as TGTGCCAGCGCTCCGAGCAGGGAGGAGTACGAGCAGTACTTC. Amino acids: CASAPSREEYEQYF.

CDR3 DNA sequence: TGCGCCAGCAGCCTCATTCCTGAGGAGACCCAGTACTTC. It yields the protein CASSLIPEETQYF. The chain is built from TRBV5-1 and TRBJ2-5; D gene uncertain. This CDR3 spans 13 amino acids. The germline CDR1 and CDR2 sequences are SGHRS and YFSETQ. V lost 4 bases and J lost 5, with 12 bases in between.

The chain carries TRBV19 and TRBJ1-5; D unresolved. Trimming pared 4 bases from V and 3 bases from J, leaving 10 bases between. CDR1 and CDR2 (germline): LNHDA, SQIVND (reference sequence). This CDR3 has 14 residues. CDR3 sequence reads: CASSSGDYNQPQHF. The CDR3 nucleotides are TGTGCCAGTAGTAGCGGTGACTACAATCAGCCCCAGCATTTT.

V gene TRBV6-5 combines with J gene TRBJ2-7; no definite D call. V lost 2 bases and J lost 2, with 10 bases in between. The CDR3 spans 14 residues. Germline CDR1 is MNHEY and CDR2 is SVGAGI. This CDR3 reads CASSYKDSTYEQYF. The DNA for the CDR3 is TGTGCCAGCAGTTACAAAGACTCTACCTACGAGCAGTACTTC.

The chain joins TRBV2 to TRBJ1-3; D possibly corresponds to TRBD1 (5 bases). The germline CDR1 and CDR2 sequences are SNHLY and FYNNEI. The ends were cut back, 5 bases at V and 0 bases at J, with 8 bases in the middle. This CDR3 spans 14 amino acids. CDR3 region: CASSRQNSGNTIYF. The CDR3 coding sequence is TGTGCCAGCAGTCGACAGAACTCTGGAAACACCATATATTTT. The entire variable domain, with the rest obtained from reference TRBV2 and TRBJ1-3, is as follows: EPEVTQTPSHQVTQMGQEVILRCVPISNHLYFYWYRQILGQKVEFLVSFYNNEISEKSEIFDDQFSVERPDGSNFTLKIRSTKLEDSAMYFCASSRQNSGNTIYFGEGSWLTVV.

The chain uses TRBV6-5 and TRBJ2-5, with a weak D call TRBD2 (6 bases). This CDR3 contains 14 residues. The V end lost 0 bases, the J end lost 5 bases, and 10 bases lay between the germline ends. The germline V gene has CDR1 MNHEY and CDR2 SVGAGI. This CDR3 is CASSYSGLLETQYF. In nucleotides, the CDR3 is TGTGCCAGCAGTTACTCGGGACTCCTGGAGACCCAGTACTTC.

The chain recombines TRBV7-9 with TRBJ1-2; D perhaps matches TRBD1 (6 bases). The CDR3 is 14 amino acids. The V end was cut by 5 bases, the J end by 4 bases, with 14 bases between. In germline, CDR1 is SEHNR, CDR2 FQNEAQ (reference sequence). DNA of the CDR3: TGTGCCAGCAGCCTTATAGGGGGAACCTATGGCTACACCTTC. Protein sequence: CASSLIGGTYGYTF. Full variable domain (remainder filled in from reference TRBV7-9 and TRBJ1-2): DTGVSQNPRHKITKRGQNVTFRCDPISEHNRLYWYRQTLGQGPEFLTYFQNEAQLEKSRLLSDRFSAERPKGSFSTLEIQRTEQGDSAMYLCASSLIGGTYGYTFGSGTRLTVV.

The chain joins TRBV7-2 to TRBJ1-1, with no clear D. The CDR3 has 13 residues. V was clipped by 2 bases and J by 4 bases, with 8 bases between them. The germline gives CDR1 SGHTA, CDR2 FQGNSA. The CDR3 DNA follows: TGTGCCAGCAGCTTAAACCCACTCACTGAAGCTTTCTTT. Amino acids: CASSLNPLTEAFF.

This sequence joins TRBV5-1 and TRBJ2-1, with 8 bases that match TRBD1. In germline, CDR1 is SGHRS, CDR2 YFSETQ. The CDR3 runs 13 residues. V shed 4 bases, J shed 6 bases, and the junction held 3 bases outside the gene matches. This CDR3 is CASSRDRLNEQFF. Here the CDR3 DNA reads TGCGCCAGCAGCAGGGACAGGCTCAATGAGCAGTTCTTC.

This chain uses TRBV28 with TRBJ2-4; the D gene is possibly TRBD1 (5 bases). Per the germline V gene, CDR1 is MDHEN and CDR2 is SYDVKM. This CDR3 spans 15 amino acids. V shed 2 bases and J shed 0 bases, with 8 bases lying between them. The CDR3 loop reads CASSLRQLAKNIQYF. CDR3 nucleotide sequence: TGTGCCAGCAGTTTAAGACAGCTAGCCAAAAACATTCAGTACTTC.

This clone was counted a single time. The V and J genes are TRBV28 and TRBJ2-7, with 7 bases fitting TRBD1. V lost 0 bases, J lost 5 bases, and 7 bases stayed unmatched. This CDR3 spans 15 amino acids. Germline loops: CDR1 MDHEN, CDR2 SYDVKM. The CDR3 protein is CASSLWATGRHEQYF. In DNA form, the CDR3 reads TGTGCCAGCAGTTTATGGGCGACAGGGAGACACGAGCAGTACTTC.

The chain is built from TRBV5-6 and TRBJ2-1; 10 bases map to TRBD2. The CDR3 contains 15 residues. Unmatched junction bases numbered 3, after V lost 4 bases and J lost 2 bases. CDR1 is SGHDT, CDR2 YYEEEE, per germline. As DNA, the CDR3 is TGTGCCAGCAGCCGCGGGACTAGCGCCTACAATGAGCAGTTCTTC. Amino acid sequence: CASSRGTSAYNEQFF.

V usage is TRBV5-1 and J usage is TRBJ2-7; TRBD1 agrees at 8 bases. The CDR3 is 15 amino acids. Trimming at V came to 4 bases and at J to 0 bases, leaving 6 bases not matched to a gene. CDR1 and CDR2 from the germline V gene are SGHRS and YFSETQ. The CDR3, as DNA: TGCGCCAGCAGCGAGAACACAGGGGGCTCCTACGAGCAGTACTTC. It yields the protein CASSENTGGSYEQYF. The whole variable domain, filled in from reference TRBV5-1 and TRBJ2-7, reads KAGVTQTPRYLIKTRGQQVTLSCSPISGHRSVSWYQQTPGQGLQFLFEYFSETQRNKGNFPGRFSGRQFSNSRSEMNVSTLELGDSALYLCASSENTGGSYEQYFGPGTRLTVT.

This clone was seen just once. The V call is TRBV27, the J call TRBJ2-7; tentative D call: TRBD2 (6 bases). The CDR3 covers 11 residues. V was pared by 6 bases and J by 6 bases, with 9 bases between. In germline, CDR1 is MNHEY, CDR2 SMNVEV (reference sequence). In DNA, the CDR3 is TGTGCCAGCAGGTTGGGGGGCGAGCAGTACTTC. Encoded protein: CASRLGGEQYF.